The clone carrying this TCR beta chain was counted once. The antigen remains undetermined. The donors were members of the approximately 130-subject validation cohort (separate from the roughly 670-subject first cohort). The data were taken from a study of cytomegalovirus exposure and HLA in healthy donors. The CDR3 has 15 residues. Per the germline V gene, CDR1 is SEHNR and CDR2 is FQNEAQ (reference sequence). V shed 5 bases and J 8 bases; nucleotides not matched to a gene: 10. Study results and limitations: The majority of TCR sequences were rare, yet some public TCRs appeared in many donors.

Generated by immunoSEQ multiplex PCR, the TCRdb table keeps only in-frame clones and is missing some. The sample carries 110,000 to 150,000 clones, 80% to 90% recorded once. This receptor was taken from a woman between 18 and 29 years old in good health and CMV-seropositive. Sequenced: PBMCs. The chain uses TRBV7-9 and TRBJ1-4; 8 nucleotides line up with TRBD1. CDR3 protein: CASSPRTGSEEKLFF. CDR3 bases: TGTGCCAGCAGCCCTAGGACAGGGTCAGAGGAAAAACTGTTTTTT. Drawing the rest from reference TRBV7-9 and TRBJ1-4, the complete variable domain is DTGVSQNPRHKITKRGQNVTFRCDPISEHNRLYWYRQTLGQGPEFLTYFQNEAQLEKSRLLSDRFSAERPKGSFSTLEIQRTEQGDSAMYLCASSPRTGSEEKLFFGSGTQLSVL.